A selection of T cell receptor beta chains follows, all from one sample in a study of cytomegalovirus exposure and HLA in healthy donors. Profiled with immunoSEQ multiplex PCR; TCRdb holds only in-frame clones, not every one. The data show 100,000 or so clones, around 74% seen once. The sample comprised PBMCs. These receptors were taken from a middle-aged man in good health and CMV-seronegative. Each CDR3 is given with its conserved first and last residue. Each record gives: CDR3 length, J gene, clone size, V gene, CDR3 protein. Some rows mark clone size as missing; the rest say once, few, many or name a class of expanded clone.

18	TRBJ2-3	.	TRBV18	CASSPSPRPGQSTDTQYF
13	TRBJ2-3	.	TRBV6-5	CASRWTATDTQYF
15	TRBJ2-7	.	TRBV5-5	CASSFASGRSYEQYF
16	TRBJ2-3	.	TRBV6-4	CASSAEGGGTTDTQYF
12	TRBJ2-1	few	TRBV18	CASSPGGDEQFF
15	TRBJ2-7	.	TRBV18	CASSPRRDSPYEQYF
13	TRBJ2-7	few	TRBV7-2	CASSPSGTYEQYF
15	TRBJ2-1	.	TRBV19	CASIGQSSSYNEQFF
14	TRBJ2-2	.	TRBV9	CASSVDGGTGELFF
15	TRBJ2-7	.	TRBV5-4	CASSTPGQTFHEQYF